A single sample is the source of the 2 T cell receptor beta chains below, sequenced in a study of vaccination and CD4 T cells after COVID-19. The antigens these receptors bind are not known. An Oncomine TCR Beta short-read assay was used to sequence the DNA from cultured CD4+ T cells. TCRdb analysed the PCR reads with MiXCR anew, one entry per CDR3 protein. The data contain some 18,000 distinct CDR3 sequences, around 50% of them singletons. Stated treatment: roughly 11-day PBMC culture with coronavirus spike peptide pools or control peptides (ViraFEST assay). Input material: CD4+ T cells from blood, cultured in vitro. Source of these receptors: a human donor who had recovered from COVID-19.

CDR3 sequence: CAIRPTGGTDTQYF. Written as DNA, the CDR3 is TGTGCCATCAGACCCACCGGGGGTACAGATACGCAGTATTTT. The rearrangement joins TRBV10-3 to TRBJ2-3; tentative D call: TRBD2 (6 bases). V was clipped by 6 bases and J by 3 bases, with 13 bases between them. This CDR3 is 14 amino acids long. Germline V gene lookup returns CDR1 ENHRY and CDR2 SYGVKD.

This clonotype was seen more than once but under ten times. This chain links TRBV20-1 with TRBJ2-1; 7 bases line up with TRBD2. Trimming at V came to 5 bases and at J to 4 bases, leaving 11 bases not matched to a gene. This CDR3 is 15 amino acids long. Germline assignment: CDR1 DFQATT and CDR2 SNEGSKA (reference sequence). The chain's CDR3 is CSAGPRLAPYNEQFF. CDR3 coding DNA: TGCAGTGCTGGCCCTAGACTAGCCCCTTACAATGAGCAGTTCTTC.